The T cell receptor beta chain described here comes from a study of shared T cell receptors in the human thymus. Generated by immunoSEQ multiplex PCR, the TCRdb table keeps only in-frame clones and is missing some. The sample holds roughly 560,000 clones, roughly 74% seen once. There are 16 residues in the CDR3. With V trimmed by 5 bases and J by 8 bases, 6 bases remained unmatched. CDR1 and CDR2 (germline): SGHTA, FQGNSA. These data are also associated with another study on human thymus T cells. That source notes: During corrective heart surgery, resections were taken, and the thymus tissue came from them. Blood and thymic repertoires both appeared biased in V and J gene usage. Reports from related research described highly overlapping thymic repertoires among unrelated individuals.

This TCR came from a boy under three years old with a congenital heart defect. The material sequenced was thymocytes. This chain links TRBV7-2 with TRBJ2-1, with TRBD2 matching over 16 bases. This CDR3 is CASSVPGLAGGDEQFF. In DNA form, the CDR3 reads TGTGCCAGCAGCGTCCCGGGACTAGCGGGAGGGGATGAGCAGTTCTTC. Full variable domain (remainder filled in from reference TRBV7-2 and TRBJ2-1): GAGVSQSPSNKVTEKGKDVELRCDPISGHTALYWYRQSLGQGLEFLIYFQGNSAPDKSGLPSDRFSAERTGGSVSTLTIQRTQQEDSAVYLCASSVPGLAGGDEQFFGPGTRLTVL.